Listed below are T cell receptor beta chains from one sample, sequenced in a study of naive and memory T cell subsets. TCRdb called the UMI-ligation and nested PCR reads again in MiXCR, with one record for every CDR3 protein. The table includes over 110,000 distinct CDR3 sequences, approximately 20% detected once. The specimen was naive CD8+ T cells from blood. The receptors here all came from a human donor in good health. Both conserved end residues are part of each CDR3. The order of the fields is clone size, V gene, D gene, CDR3 length, J gene, CDR3 DNA, CDR3 protein. The D gene is left open where the match is weak. Part of the rows lack a size; the others show once, few, many or a class for expanded clones.

size: few; V: TRBV3-1; D: TRBD2; length: 15; J: TRBJ2-3; DNA: TGTGCCAGCAGCCAAGAACCAGCGGGAGCGGATACGCAGTATTTT; CDR3: CASSQEPAGADTQYF
size: few; V: TRBV28; D: TRBD1; length: 15; J: TRBJ1-1; DNA: TGTGCCAGCAGTTCGGGACAGGGGATGAACACTGAAGCTTTCTTT; CDR3: CASSSGQGMNTEAFF
size: -; V: TRBV7-2; D: TRBD2; length: 16; J: TRBJ2-7; DNA: TGTGCCAGCAGCCCCCTCGGGCTAGCGGAAATCTACGAGCAGTACTTC; CDR3: CASSPLGLAEIYEQYF
size: few; V: TRBV28; D: -; length: 14; J: TRBJ2-3; DNA: TGTGCCAGCAGTTTATTGTTAAGCACAGATACGCAGTATTTT; CDR3: CASSLLLSTDTQYF
size: few; V: TRBV29-1; D: -; length: 12; J: TRBJ2-1; DNA: TGCAGCGTCGAGCCAAGGGGTAATGAGCAGTTCTTC; CDR3: CSVEPRGNEQFF
size: many; V: TRBV5-1; D: TRBD1; length: 16; J: TRBJ2-2; DNA: TGCGCCAGCAGCTTGGATTGGACAGGGGTCACCGGGGAGCTGTTTTTT; CDR3: CASSLDWTGVTGELFF
size: few; V: TRBV6-2/TRBV6-3; D: -; length: 16; J: TRBJ2-1; DNA: TGTGCCAGCAGTTACTCGACAGAGAACTCCTACAATGAGCAGTTCTTC; CDR3: CASSYSTENSYNEQFF
size: few; V: TRBV27; D: -; length: 13; J: TRBJ1-6; DNA: TGTGCCACCCGGGGGACGCCTCGGGCACCCCTCCACTTT; CDR3: CATRGTPRAPLHF
size: few; V: TRBV5-6; D: TRBD2; length: 16; J: TRBJ2-7; DNA: TGTGCCAGCAGCTCGAAAACTAGCGGGAGAGTGCACGAGCAGTACTTC; CDR3: CASSSKTSGRVHEQYF
size: -; V: TRBV25-1; D: -; length: 13; J: TRBJ1-2; DNA: TGTGCCAGCAGTGAATTTTTTAACTATGGCTACACCTTC; CDR3: CASSEFFNYGYTF
size: few; V: TRBV6-1; D: -; length: 15; J: TRBJ2-1; DNA: TGTGCCAGCAGTGAATACTCCAGCGGTTACAATGAGCAGTTCTTC; CDR3: CASSEYSSGYNEQFF
size: -; V: TRBV14; D: -; length: 16; J: TRBJ2-7; DNA: TGTGCCAGCAGCCCCCTGATGGACAGCTTCTCCTACGAGCAGTACTTC; CDR3: CASSPLMDSFSYEQYF
size: -; V: TRBV27; D: -; length: 13; J: TRBJ1-3; DNA: TGTGCCAGCGGCACCCGTGCTGGAAACACCATATATTTT; CDR3: CASGTRAGNTIYF
size: few; V: TRBV9; D: -; length: 12; J: TRBJ1-2; DNA: TGTGCCAGCAGCGCCGACAGTTCTGGCTACACCTTC; CDR3: CASSADSSGYTF
size: few; V: TRBV5-1; D: -; length: 13; J: TRBJ1-1; DNA: TGCGCCAGCAGCACTAGATACGACACTGAAGCTTTCTTT; CDR3: CASSTRYDTEAFF
size: -; V: TRBV7-9; D: -; length: 13; J: TRBJ2-1; DNA: TGTGCCAGCAGCTCCAGCTTGGCATCTGAGCAGTTCTTC; CDR3: CASSSSLASEQFF
size: -; V: TRBV12-3/TRBV12-4; D: TRBD2; length: 14; J: TRBJ2-1; DNA: TGTGCCAGCACTCACAGCGGGAGTTACAATGAGCAGTTCTTC; CDR3: CASTHSGSYNEQFF
size: -; V: TRBV13; D: -; length: 16; J: TRBJ2-6; DNA: TGTGCCAGCAGCACTGCACAGGGACGCGGGGCCAACGTCCTGACTTTC; CDR3: CASSTAQGRGANVLTF
size: few; V: TRBV7-9; D: -; length: 12; J: TRBJ1-1; DNA: TGTGCCAGCAGCTTAGATTCCAGAGGAGCTTTCTTT; CDR3: CASSLDSRGAFF
size: few; V: TRBV28; D: TRBD1; length: 15; J: TRBJ1-2; DNA: TGTGCCAGCAGTCCATGGGACAGGTCGGCCTATGGCTACACCTTC; CDR3: CASSPWDRSAYGYTF
size: few; V: TRBV7-6; D: TRBD1; length: 17; J: TRBJ2-6; DNA: TGTGCCAGCAGCAGAGACAGGGGCCCCTCTGGGGCCAACGTCCTGACTTTC; CDR3: CASSRDRGPSGANVLTF
size: many; V: TRBV18; D: -; length: 16; J: TRBJ2-5; DNA: TGTGCCAGCTCACCCTCCTTAACTAGAGATTACGAGACCCAGTACTTC; CDR3: CASSPSLTRDYETQYF
size: few; V: TRBV11-2; D: TRBD2; length: 19; J: TRBJ2-2; DNA: TGTGCCAGCAGCTCACCCCCGGGACTAGCGGGGGCCTACACCGGGGAGCTGTTTTTT; CDR3: CASSSPPGLAGAYTGELFF
size: -; V: TRBV7-6; D: -; length: 12; J: TRBJ2-1; DNA: TGTGCCAGCAGCTTAGTCAGGGATGAGCAGTTCTTC; CDR3: CASSLVRDEQFF
size: -; V: TRBV19; D: TRBD2; length: 14; J: TRBJ2-1; DNA: TGTGCCAGTAGTTGGGCTAGCGGGTACAATGAGCAGTTCTTC; CDR3: CASSWASGYNEQFF
size: few; V: TRBV29-1; D: TRBD2; length: 17; J: TRBJ2-1; DNA: TGCAGCGCCGAAGGACTAGCGGGAGCCCGATGGGCGGGTGAGCAGTTCTTC; CDR3: CSAEGLAGARWAGEQFF
size: few; V: TRBV13; D: -; length: 12; J: TRBJ2-1; DNA: TGTGCCAGCAGCTTAGGCCTCTATGAGCAGTTCTTC; CDR3: CASSLGLYEQFF
size: -; V: TRBV18; D: TRBD2; length: 17; J: TRBJ2-7; DNA: TGTGCCAGCTCAACGGACGAGGGCGGGAGGACCCCCTACGAGCAGTACTTC; CDR3: CASSTDEGGRTPYEQYF
size: many; V: TRBV20-1; D: -; length: 15; J: TRBJ1-1; DNA: TGCAGTGCTAGAGATGGGCGGGGGGGTCTTTCTGAAGCTTTCTTT; CDR3: CSARDGRGGLSEAFF
size: -; V: TRBV28; D: -; length: 11; J: TRBJ2-1; DNA: TGTGCCAGCAGGGATAGTCGCGAGCAGTTCTTC; CDR3: CASRDSREQFF